A selection of T cell receptor beta chains follows, all from one sample in a study of blood T cell repertoires in COVID-19. Generated by immunoSEQ multiplex PCR, the TCRdb table keeps only in-frame clones and is missing some. Of 95,000 to 110,000 clones detected, roughly 91% appear once; the ten largest clones hold 5.1%. Material: peripheral blood. All receptors derive from a human donor in a cohort sampled during active COVID-19. CDR3s include the opening cysteine and the closing phenylalanine or tryptophan.

len: 14
v_gene: TRBV28
CDR3aa: CASSLSRGNTEAFF

len: 13
v_gene: TRBV9
CDR3aa: CASSVSVTHEQFF

len: 16
v_gene: TRBV6-1
CDR3aa: CASSERRRWGPDTQYF

len: 13
v_gene: TRBV14
CDR3aa: CASSGTARVPLHF

len: 14
v_gene: TRBV9
CDR3aa: CASSVGDSSYEQYF

len: 19
v_gene: TRBV19
CDR3aa: CASSSLTGGAILGPGELFF

len: 16
v_gene: TRBV13
CDR3aa: CASSTRPGLGPYEQYF

len: 13
v_gene: TRBV13
CDR3aa: CASSSQGALGLHF

len: 12
v_gene: TRBV6-2/TRBV6-3
CDR3aa: CASSRLGEKLFF

len: 15
v_gene: TRBV5-4
CDR3aa: CASSPDRGQTDTQYF

len: 15
v_gene: TRBV19
CDR3aa: CASSIEGHRNSPLHF

len: 16
v_gene: TRBV5-1
CDR3aa: CASSLGDRGRKETQYF

len: 13
v_gene: TRBV24-1
CDR3aa: CATNGLATDTQYF

len: 16
v_gene: TRBV28
CDR3aa: CASSLTGTLPLYEQYF

len: 13
v_gene: TRBV28
CDR3aa: CASNSGSYNEQFF

len: 14
v_gene: TRBV5-6
CDR3aa: CASSSLDRQETQYF

len: 15
v_gene: TRBV4-3
CDR3aa: CASSQDLGSSYEQYF

len: 16
v_gene: TRBV9
CDR3aa: CASSVDLARSGNTIYF

len: 13
v_gene: TRBV7-3
CDR3aa: CASSFTGDTEAFF

len: 13
v_gene: TRBV10-1
CDR3aa: CASSRLVGGELFF

len: 15
v_gene: TRBV9
CDR3aa: CASSVGGGPYNEQFF

len: 13
v_gene: TRBV4-1
CDR3aa: CASSQASLNEQFF

len: 15
v_gene: TRBV6-4
CDR3aa: CASSDSSGSYNEQFF

len: 13
v_gene: TRBV4-1
CDR3aa: CASSQRTGETQYF

len: 14
v_gene: TRBV5-1
CDR3aa: CASSLDSPGSPLHF

len: 14
v_gene: TRBV11-3
CDR3aa: CASSQRQGYNEQFF

len: 15
v_gene: TRBV6-5
CDR3aa: CASSSRDRAYNEQFF

len: 14
v_gene: TRBV19
CDR3aa: CASSIRGGGSEAFF

len: 16
v_gene: TRBV18
CDR3aa: CASSPYEGHLNTEAFF

len: 13
v_gene: TRBV2
CDR3aa: CASRPEASSEAFF

len: 15
v_gene: TRBV6-6
CDR3aa: CASEDSAGYNSPLHF

len: 16
v_gene: TRBV15
CDR3aa: CATTPLLGLGGNEQFF

len: 14
v_gene: TRBV4-1
CDR3aa: CASSQGRGTGELFF

len: 15
v_gene: TRBV9
CDR3aa: CASSPRGGSSYEQYF

len: 16
v_gene: TRBV3-1/TRBV3-2
CDR3aa: CASSQGPSGGPYEQYF

len: 13
v_gene: TRBV11-2
CDR3aa: CASRKTGNLSLFF

len: 13
v_gene: TRBV27
CDR3aa: CASSLMGARELFF

len: 18
v_gene: TRBV2
CDR3aa: CASSEAIGRQFFGETQYF

len: 13
v_gene: TRBV3-1/TRBV3-2
CDR3aa: CASSQDSGGELFF

len: 14
v_gene: TRBV7-9
CDR3aa: CASSLSSATETQYF

len: 14
v_gene: TRBV28
CDR3aa: CASHDRGSNEKLFF

len: 12
v_gene: TRBV3-1/TRBV3-2
CDR3aa: CASSRFNQPQHF

len: 14
v_gene: TRBV3-1/TRBV3-2
CDR3aa: CASSQGTFQEKLFF

len: 14
v_gene: TRBV2
CDR3aa: CASNLAGYTDTQYF

len: 11
v_gene: TRBV18
CDR3aa: CASSLADEQYF

len: 13
v_gene: TRBV7-2
CDR3aa: CASKGTRNTEAFF

len: 11
v_gene: TRBV9
CDR3aa: CASSVGGEQFF

len: 11
v_gene: TRBV5-5
CDR3aa: CASQGYNEQFF

len: 16
v_gene: TRBV5-1
CDR3aa: CASSFGGTANTGELFF

len: 14
v_gene: TRBV2
CDR3aa: CASRAGGAYYEQYF

len: 14
v_gene: TRBV19
CDR3aa: CASRVGGGTGELFF

len: 17
v_gene: TRBV28
CDR3aa: CASSPNIWGGSTDTQYF

len: 16
v_gene: TRBV7-2
CDR3aa: CASSFRETRGNSPLHF